This T cell receptor (beta chain) stems from a study of cytomegalovirus exposure and HLA in healthy donors. Whole-study findings and limits: Reports indicate that TCR beta sequences accurately predicted the HLA-A and HLA-B alleles of most subjects.

The CDR3 contains 16 residues. Germline V gene lookup returns CDR1 LGHNA and CDR2 YNFKEQ. The ends lost 5 bases at V and 3 bases at J; junction bases unmatched: 9. In its sample, this clone was seen a few times. Its antigen is not known. PCR used 60 Vbeta primers and 13 Jbeta primers. TCRdb's table, derived via immunoSEQ multiplex PCR, lists solely in-frame clones and lacks some. The table lists over 100,000 clones, approximately 80% of them singletons. The gene calls are TRBV4-2 and TRBJ2-7; 11 bases map to TRBD2. The sequenced material came from PBMCs. This TCR derives from a male donor in good health and CMV-seropositive. CDR3 sequence: CASSSRLAGGYYEQYF. The CDR3 nucleotides are TGTGCCAGCAGCTCCCGCCTAGCGGGGGGCTACTACGAGCAGTACTTC.